This T cell receptor (beta chain) came from a study of blood T cells in healthy people across ages. Study conclusions and caveats: Both naive CD4+ cell counts and diversity were greater in long-lived donors than in aged donors.

Researchers collected about 9.6 milliliters of peripheral blood from every single donor. A J-beta primer mix and a sample-barcoded 5' primer were used in a second PCR of roughly 6 to 12 cycles. TCRdb analysed the 5' RACE reads with MiXCR anew, one entry per CDR3 protein. The table lists fewer than 700,000 distinct CDR3 sequences, around 41% of them singletons. Remarks on this clonotype: The antigen is unknown.

Germline assignment: CDR1 SGHTA and CDR2 FQGNSA. V was cut by 2 bases and J by 0 bases, with 4 bases left in between. This CDR3 spans 13 amino acids. This sequence originates from a man at least 80 years old in good health. The sequenced sample was blood. The genes are TRBV7-2 and TRBJ1-2; D is unresolved. As DNA, the CDR3 is TGTGCCAGCAGCTTACAGACTAACTATGGCTACACCTTC. This codes for CASSLQTNYGYTF.